One TCR beta chain is described in this entry. This record comes from a study of blood T cell repertoires in COVID-19. The repertoire was sequenced with immunoSEQ multiplex PCR; TCRdb's copy has only in-frame clones and lacks some. The sample has fewer than 150,000 clones, under 90% seen once; the top ten hold approximately 6.1%. The receptor was isolated from a human donor in a cohort sampled during active COVID-19. Sample: peripheral blood.

CDR3 DNA: TGTGCCAGCTCACGCTCTAGCGGGGGGGCCGGAGAGCAGTACTTC. This codes for CASSRSSGGAGEQYF. The gene calls are TRBV18 and TRBJ2-7, with 12 bases lining up with TRBD2. Germline CDR1 is KGHSH and CDR2 is LQKENI. The CDR3 consists of 15 residues. The ends lost 4 bases at V and 7 bases at J; junction bases unmatched: 8.